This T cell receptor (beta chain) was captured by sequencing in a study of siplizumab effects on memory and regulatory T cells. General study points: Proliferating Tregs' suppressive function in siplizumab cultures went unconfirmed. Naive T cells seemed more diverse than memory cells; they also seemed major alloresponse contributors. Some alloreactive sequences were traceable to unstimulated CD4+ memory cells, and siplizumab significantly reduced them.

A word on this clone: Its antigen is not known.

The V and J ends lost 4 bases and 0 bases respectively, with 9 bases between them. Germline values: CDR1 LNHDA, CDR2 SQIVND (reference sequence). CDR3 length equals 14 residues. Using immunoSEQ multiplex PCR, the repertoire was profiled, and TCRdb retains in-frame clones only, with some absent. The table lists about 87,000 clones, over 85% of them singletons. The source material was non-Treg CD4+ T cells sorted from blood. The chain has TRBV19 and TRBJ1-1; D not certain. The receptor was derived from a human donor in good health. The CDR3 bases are TGTGCCAGTAGTACCGGACGGTTGAACACTGAAGCTTTCTTT. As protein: CASSTGRLNTEAFF.